This T cell receptor beta chain derives from a study of T cells after yellow fever vaccination. Whole-study results and caveats: Any FACS-sorted repertoire could hold abundant clonotypes that contaminate it from the bulk population.

Trimming cost V 4 bases and J 11 bases, with 11 bases left between them. There are 11 residues in the CDR3. Template switching with 5'RACE generated the TCR cDNA and added a universal primer site and UMIs. TCRdb independently ran MiXCR on the 5' RACE reads; one entry per CDR3 protein. The sample carries 60,000 to 95,000 distinct CDR3 sequences, about 7.3% recorded once. This clonotype was counted at least ten times. Its antigen is undetermined. This clonotype originated in a man aged 18 to 30 who received the YFV17D yellow fever vaccine. V and J are TRBV12-3 or TRBV12-4 and TRBJ2-5; D uncertain. The material was CD8+ T cells sorted from PBMCs, obtained 10 to 11 days after the first yellow fever vaccination. DNA of the CDR3: TGTGCCAGCAGTTCCTGGTTCCTTCAGTACTTC. The encoded protein is CASSSWFLQYF.